This T cell receptor beta chain stems from a study of blood T cell repertoires in COVID-19. Study-wide background: The study drew acute and convalescent COVID-19 samples from the United States, Italy and Spain. PBMCs, B-cell-depleted T cells, or T cells provided the cDNA or gDNA that made up the material.

Original processing notes: Cell counts per sample came from amplifying reference gene primers. Using immunoSEQ multiplex PCR, the repertoire was profiled, and TCRdb retains in-frame clones only, with some absent. The V and J calls and clone size come from that table; D and trimming were worked out from the DNA. The table lists 120,000 to 150,000 clones, 70% to 85% of them singletons. Germline trimming cut 3 bases from V and 5 bases from J; bases unmatched to any gene: 9. The CDR3 is 17 residues long. The germline gives CDR1 KGHDR, CDR2 SFDVKD. The receptor's source is a woman older than 75 in a cohort sampled during active or convalescent COVID-19. Source material: peripheral blood. The gene calls are TRBV24-1 and TRBJ2-2; 9 nucleotides line up with TRBD1. The CDR3 loop reads CATSDNTGGVRTGELFF. The CDR3 DNA is TGTGCCACCAGTGATAACACAGGGGGCGTCCGGACCGGGGAGCTGTTTTTT.